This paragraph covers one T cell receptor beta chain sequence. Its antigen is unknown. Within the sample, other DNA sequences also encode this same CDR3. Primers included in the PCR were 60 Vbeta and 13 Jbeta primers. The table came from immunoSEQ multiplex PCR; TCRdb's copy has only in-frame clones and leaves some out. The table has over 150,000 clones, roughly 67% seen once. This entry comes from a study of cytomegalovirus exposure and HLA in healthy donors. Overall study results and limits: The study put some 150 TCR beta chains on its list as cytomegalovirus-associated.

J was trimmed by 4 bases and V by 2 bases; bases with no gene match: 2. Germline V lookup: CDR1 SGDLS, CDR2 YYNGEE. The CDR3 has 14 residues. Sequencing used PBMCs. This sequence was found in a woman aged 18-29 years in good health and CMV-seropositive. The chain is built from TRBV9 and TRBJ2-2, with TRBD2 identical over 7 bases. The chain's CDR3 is CASSVGGGTGELFF. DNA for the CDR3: TGTGCCAGCAGCGTGGGCGGGGGCACCGGGGAGCTGTTTTTT.